This entry lists 23 T cell receptor beta chains sequenced from one sample in a study of blood T cell repertoires in COVID-19. Measured with immunoSEQ multiplex PCR; TCRdb has only the in-frame clones, and not every one. Of hundreds of thousands of clones in the sample, around 81% were seen once. Sequencing was done on a sample of PBMCs or T cells enriched from blood (not recorded which). The receptors shown here come from a young man with acute COVID-19.

The rearrangement joins TRBV24-1 to TRBJ1-4; D is possibly TRBD1 (5 bases). Germline V gene lookup returns CDR1 KGHDR and CDR2 SFDVKD. The CDR3 sequence is 16 residues long. V gave up 3 bases and J gave up 2 bases, with 12 bases separating them. The CDR3 DNA follows: TGTGCCACCAGTGATCCGTCAAAGGGGACTAATGAAAAACTGTTTTTT. This translates into CATSDPSKGTNEKLFF.

This clone was detected only a few times. The chain joins TRBV4-2 to TRBJ2-7; 10 nucleotides agree with TRBD2. The CDR3 runs to 16 residues. V lost 0 bases, J lost 4 bases, and 6 bases stayed unmatched. Germline loops: CDR1 LGHNA, CDR2 YNFKEQ. CDR3 loop: CASSQDGTSGVYEQYF. In nucleotides, the CDR3 is TGTGCCAGCAGCCAAGATGGTACTAGCGGGGTTTACGAGCAGTACTTC.

J is TRBJ1-4 and V is TRBV6-1, with 7 bases fitting TRBD1. The germline CDR1 and CDR2 sequences are MNHNS and SASEGT. The ends lost 2 bases at V and 7 bases at J; junction bases unmatched: 7. This CDR3 comprises 15 residues. CDR3 sequence: CASSETTGTGEKLFF. In DNA form, the CDR3 reads TGTGCCAGCAGTGAAACGACAGGGACCGGTGAAAAACTGTTTTTT.

In nucleotides, the CDR3 is TGTGCCACCAGTGCCCCGGGAGGGGGCGGTAATGAAAAACTGTTTTTT. Protein: CATSAPGGGGNEKLFF. The chain carries TRBV24-1 and TRBJ1-4; 7 nucleotides match TRBD1. V dropped 5 bases and J dropped 4; count of bases not matched to a gene: 9. This CDR3 contains 16 residues. Germline V gene lookup returns CDR1 KGHDR and CDR2 SFDVKD.

The V call is TRBV2, the J call TRBJ1-2; 8 bases line up with TRBD1. CDR1 is SNHLY and CDR2 is FYNNEI in the germline V gene. Trimming cost V 6 bases and J 8 bases; bases outside gene matches: 2. This CDR3 has 11 amino acids. The CDR3 is CASRGQAGYTF. The CDR3 DNA reads as TGTGCCAGCAGGGGACAGGCGGGCTACACCTTC.

The chain carries TRBV12-3 or TRBV12-4 and TRBJ1-1; D may be TRBD1 (5 bases). Trimming took 1 base from V and 9 from J, leaving 12 bases between them. This CDR3 contains 13 residues. CDR3 in DNA: TGTGCCAGCAGTTTAGTTGGTCAGGGTAAAGCTTTCTTT. Protein product: CASSLVGQGKAFF.

This clone showed up just once. The chain recombines TRBV9 with TRBJ2-7; 8 bases line up with TRBD2. CDR3 length: 14 amino acids. The germline gives CDR1 SGDLS, CDR2 YYNGEE. The V segment lost 7 bases and the J segment 1 base; nucleotides outside the gene matches: 7. CDR3 coding DNA: TGTGCCAGCGGCGGGGGGCCGATGTCCTACGAGCAGTACTTC. Protein product: CASGGGPMSYEQYF.

The chain carries TRBV4-1 and TRBJ1-3; tentative D call: TRBD1 (5 bases). The CDR3 runs to 20 residues. Germline V gives CDR1 MGHRA, CDR2 YSYEKL. Trimming took off 0 bases at V and 1 base at J, with 22 bases between the two ends. The CDR3 loop is CASSQDVRGGGRGSGNTIYF. The CDR3 nucleotides read TGCGCCAGCAGCCAAGATGTAAGGGGAGGAGGTAGAGGGTCTGGAAACACCATATATTTT.

This clone turned up a few times. The identical CDR3 is also encoded by other nucleotide sequences in the sample. CDR3 sequence (DNA): TGTGCCAGTAGTACAGGGACAGCCTATGGCTACACCTTC. This sequence encodes CASSTGTAYGYTF. This chain uses TRBV19 with TRBJ1-2; 7 positions agree with TRBD1. V was clipped by 4 bases and J by 4 bases; unmatched bases: 3. The CDR3 extends over 13 amino acids. In germline, CDR1 is LNHDA, CDR2 SQIVND (reference sequence). The full variable domain, rest sourced from reference TRBV19 and TRBJ1-2, is DGGITQSPKYLFRKEGQNVTLSCEQNLNHDAMYWYRQDPGQGLRLIYYSQIVNDFQKGDIAEGYSVSREKKESFPLTVTSAQKNPTAFYLCASSTGTAYGYTFGSGTRLTVV.

This sequence joins TRBV28 and TRBJ1-1, with TRBD1 matching 7 bases. The junction had 5 bases not matched to a gene; V was cut back by 6 bases and J by 4 bases. CDR3 length equals 13 residues. CDR1 and CDR2 (germline): MDHEN, SYDVKM. CDR3 protein: CASRATGVTEAFF. DNA of the CDR3: TGTGCCAGCAGGGCCACAGGGGTCACTGAAGCTTTCTTT.

The V and J genes are TRBV9 and TRBJ2-3; 9 nucleotides match TRBD2. The CDR3 is 16 amino acids. Losses at the gene ends were 0 bases for V and 3 bases for J; bases not matched to a gene: 5. The germline CDR1 and CDR2 sequences are SGDLS and YYNGEE. The CDR3 region is CASSVEAGGPTDTQYF. Here the CDR3 DNA reads TGTGCCAGCAGCGTAGAGGCGGGGGGGCCTACAGATACGCAGTATTTT.

This chain joins TRBV2 and TRBJ1-3; 7 bases are shared with TRBD1. Germline V gene sequence: CDR1 SNHLY, CDR2 FYNNEI. The CDR3 contains 14 residues. With 6 bases clipped from V and 4 bases from J, the junction kept 6 bases outside the gene matches. The CDR3 region is CASRGGTAGNTIYF. The CDR3 coding sequence is TGTGCCAGCAGGGGCGGGACAGCGGGAAACACCATATATTTT.

The gene calls are TRBV10-1 and TRBJ1-1; a possible D gene is TRBD1 (6 bases). Looked up from germline, CDR1 is WNHNN and CDR2 is SYGVQD (reference sequence). The CDR3 contains 13 residues. V lost 6 bases, J lost 1 base, and 9 bases lay in between. This chain's CDR3 is CASRAQGNTEAFF. Here the CDR3 DNA reads TGCGCCAGCAGGGCACAGGGGAACACTGAAGCTTTCTTT.

This clone was seen just once. The chain recombines TRBV2 with TRBJ1-3; D not resolved. Germline V gene lookup returns CDR1 SNHLY and CDR2 FYNNEI. The V gene lost 6 bases and the J gene lost 7 bases, with 16 bases spanning the gap. The CDR3 is made up of 14 amino acids. DNA of the CDR3: TGTGCCAGCAGATTTCCGGGGTTGTCTAACACCATATATTTT. Translated, it gives CASRFPGLSNTIYF.

The V gene is TRBV5-1, the J gene TRBJ1-4; 7 positions agree with TRBD1. The CDR3 totals 15 residues. Unmatched junction bases numbered 7, after V lost 6 bases and J lost 2 bases. Germline V CDR1 and CDR2: SGHRS, YFSETQ. Written as DNA, the CDR3 is TGCGCCAGCACACGACAGGGATATACTAATGAAAAACTGTTTTTT. This gives the protein CASTRQGYTNEKLFF.

Only a few counts were recorded for this clone. V usage is TRBV10-2 and J usage is TRBJ2-7; D is unresolved. The CDR3 has 12 amino acids. Germline V CDR1 and CDR2: WSHSY, SAAADI. V was pared by 2 bases and J by 4 bases, with 6 bases between. In DNA form, the CDR3 reads TGCGCCAGCAGTGAGACTGGTTACGAGCAGTACTTC. This sequence encodes CASSETGYEQYF.

This clone was found a few times. The chain combines TRBV5-4 with TRBJ1-6, with TRBD1 identical over 7 bases. The CDR3 contains 15 residues. Germline CDR1 reads SGHNT; CDR2 reads YYREEE (reference sequence). V lost 1 base and J lost 7; bases outside the gene matches: 5. The DNA of the CDR3 is TGTGCCAGCAGCTTGAGGGGACAGCTAAATTCACCCCTCCACTTT. As protein: CASSLRGQLNSPLHF.

The chain recombines TRBV10-1 with TRBJ1-1; tentatively, D is TRBD1 (6 bases). V was cut by 7 bases and J by 1 base, with 10 bases left in between. CDR1 and CDR2 (germline): WNHNN, SYGVQD (reference sequence). The CDR3 consists of 13 residues. In DNA, the CDR3 is TGCGCCAGCACCAAGGGACAGAACACTGAAGCTTTCTTT. Protein: CASTKGQNTEAFF.

The V and J genes are TRBV5-1 and TRBJ1-2; 9 nucleotides match TRBD1. This CDR3 has 15 residues. The germline CDR1 and CDR2 sequences are SGHRS and YFSETQ. V lost 4 bases and J lost 3; bases outside the gene matches: 7. CDR3 DNA sequence: TGCGCCAGCAGCCTCGGGACAGGGCCGGACTATGGCTACACCTTC. The encoded protein is CASSLGTGPDYGYTF.

The chain has TRBV30 and TRBJ2-1; D is perhaps TRBD1 (7 bases). V lost 4 bases and J 3 bases, leaving 16 bases between the germline ends. The V gene's germline CDR1 is GTSNPN and CDR2 SVGIG (reference sequence). CDR3 length: 15 amino acids. This CDR3 reads CAWTRGQGGYNEQFF. The DNA of the CDR3 is TGTGCCTGGACGAGAGGGCAGGGGGGCTACAATGAGCAGTTCTTC. Filled out from reference TRBV30 and TRBJ2-1, the complete variable domain reads SQTIHQWPATLVQPVGSPLSLECTVEGTSNPNLYWYRQAAGRGLQLLFYSVGIGQISSEVPQNLSASRPQDRQFILSSKKLLLSDSGFYLCAWTRGQGGYNEQFFGPGTRLTVL.

This chain uses TRBV2 with TRBJ2-7, with 8 bases fitting TRBD1. Per germline, CDR1 SNHLY and CDR2 FYNNEI. The CDR3 consists of 16 residues. Unmatched junction bases numbered 12, after V lost 6 bases and J lost 2 bases. The CDR3 region is CASRGYLQGEAYEQYF. CDR3 nucleotides: TGTGCCAGCAGGGGATACTTACAGGGGGAAGCCTACGAGCAGTACTTC.

The rearrangement links TRBV18 to TRBJ1-1, with D possibly being TRBD1 (5 bases). V was trimmed by 2 bases and J by 1 base, leaving 11 bases between them. The CDR3 runs to 15 residues. Germline-derived CDR1 and CDR2 are KGHSH and LQKENI. CDR3 region: CASSPNRMANTEAFF. CDR3 in DNA: TGTGCCAGCTCACCAAACAGGATGGCGAACACTGAAGCTTTCTTT.

This clone was found once. The J gene is TRBJ1-3, the V gene TRBV25-1; no reliable D call. This CDR3 is built from 14 residues. CDR1 and CDR2 from the germline V gene are MGHDK and SYGVNS. V shed 3 bases and J shed 4 bases, with 10 bases lying between them. This CDR3 reads CASSDRYYGNTIYF. The CDR3 DNA is TGTGCCAGCAGTGATAGGTACTACGGAAACACCATATATTTT.